Below are 21 T cell receptor beta chains sequenced from a single sample in a study of post-analysis software for immune sequencing data. Unique molecular identifiers were built into the TCR beta cDNA libraries. TCRdb re-derived calls from the PCR reads in MiXCR, one entry per CDR3 protein. This table has under 650,000 distinct CDR3 sequences, roughly 47% appearing once. Study results and caveats: Patients showed TRBV5-6, TRBV5-1 and TRBV20-1 among a handful of TRBV segments more frequent than in controls.

The antigens these receptors bind are not known. Material: blood. The source is a girl aged 5 to 17 with multiple sclerosis.

This sequence joins TRBV7-3 and TRBJ2-1; maybe TRBD2 (6 bases). CDR1 is SGHTA and CDR2 is FQGTGA in the germline V gene. The V gene lost 3 bases and the J gene lost 10 bases, with 10 bases spanning the gap. The CDR3 is made up of 12 amino acids. The CDR3 region has the DNA TGTGCCAGCAGCTTGTTTGCGGGGGAGCAGTTCTTC. It specifies CASSLFAGEQFF.

This clonotype has a handful of counts. This rearrangement joins TRBV20-1 to TRBJ2-7, with D possibly called TRBD1 or TRBD2 (6 bases each). The CDR3 is 13 amino acids. The germline CDR1 and CDR2 sequences are DFQATT and SNEGSKA (reference sequence). V lost 5 bases and J 3 bases, leaving 14 bases between the germline ends. The CDR3 spells CSASLATGYEQYF. In DNA, the CDR3 is TGCAGTGCTTCGCTAGCGACAGGCTACGAGCAGTACTTC.

This chain uses TRBV4-1 with TRBJ1-5; D gene ambiguous. Germline V lookup: CDR1 MGHRA, CDR2 YSYEKL. Trimming removed 0 bases from V and 0 bases from J, with 6 bases in between. The CDR3 is 15 amino acids. CDR3 bases: TGCGCCAGCAGCCAAGACCCGTATAGCAATCAGCCCCAGCATTTT. Protein sequence: CASSQDPYSNQPQHF.

There are a few counts of this clonotype. The chain combines TRBV12-3 or TRBV12-4 with TRBJ1-4; perhaps TRBD1 as D (5 bases). Trimming took off 5 bases at V and 7 bases at J, with 29 bases between the two ends. This CDR3 spans 19 amino acids. CDR3 in amino acids: CASSPKGVGLSRDPEKLFF. DNA of the CDR3: TGTGCCAGCAGTCCCAAAGGGGTAGGGCTCTCCCGTGACCCTGAAAAACTGTTTTTT.

V usage is TRBV7-9 and J usage is TRBJ2-1; TRBD2 agrees at 14 bases. The CDR3 loop spans 18 amino acids. Germline V gene data show CDR1 as SEHNR and CDR2 as FQNEAQ (reference sequence). After removal of 6 bases from V and 3 bases from J, the junction contained 10 bases not matched to a gene. DNA for the CDR3: TGTGCCAGCAGACCTTCCGGGACTAGCGGGGGATTCTACAATGAGCAGTTCTTC. Translating it yields CASRPSGTSGGFYNEQFF. The full variable domain, with the rest looked up from reference TRBV7-9 and TRBJ2-1, is DTGVSQNPRHKITKRGQNVTFRCDPISEHNRLYWYRQTLGQGPEFLTYFQNEAQLEKSRLLSDRFSAERPKGSFSTLEIQRTEQGDSAMYLCASRPSGTSGGFYNEQFFGPGTRLTVL.

V is TRBV10-3 and J is TRBJ2-7; perhaps TRBD1 as D (5 bases). The CDR3 sequence is 15 residues long. Germline V CDR1 and CDR2: ENHRY, SYGVKD. The V gene lost 3 bases and the J gene lost 5 bases, with 17 bases spanning the gap. The CDR3, as DNA: TGTGCCATCAGTGATAAAAGGCAGGGTCAAAACGAGCAGTACTTC. The encoded protein is CAISDKRQGQNEQYF.

This chain joins TRBV29-1 and TRBJ2-5; 9 positions match TRBD1. The length of the CDR3 is 14 residues. In germline, CDR1 is SQVTM, CDR2 ANQGSEA. Unmatched junction bases numbered 12, after V lost 2 bases and J lost 11 bases. The CDR3 nucleotides are TGCAGCGTTGAATGGGGACAGGGCTCCAATGAGCAGTACTTC. This encodes CSVEWGQGSNEQYF.

This rearrangement joins TRBV4-1 to TRBJ1-5, with D unclear. Germline CDR1 MGHRA, CDR2 YSYEKL. V was cut by 1 base and J by 0 bases, with 7 bases left in between. The CDR3 covers 15 residues. The CDR3 DNA reads as TGCGCCAGCAGCCAAGCGGGTTATAGCAATCAGCCCCAGCATTTT. Encoded protein: CASSQAGYSNQPQHF.

This clonotype showed up just a few times. The V gene is TRBV7-2, the J gene TRBJ2-3; TRBD2 agrees at 9 bases. Germline V lookup: CDR1 SGHTA, CDR2 FQGNSA. Unmatched junction bases numbered 7, after V lost 3 bases and J lost 0 bases. CDR3 length: 17 residues. The CDR3 bases are TGTGCCAGCAGCTTGTGGGTAGCGGGAGCTAGCACAGATACGCAGTATTTT. Amino acids: CASSLWVAGASTDTQYF.

This clonotype has a handful of counts. CDR3 coding DNA: TGCAGTGCTAGAGGGGACCTAATAAACTTGGGCTATGGCTACACCTTC. Translated: CSARGDLINLGYGYTF. The J gene is TRBJ1-2, the V gene TRBV20-1; D is possibly TRBD1 (5 bases). The V gene's germline CDR1 is DFQATT and CDR2 SNEGSKA (reference sequence). The V and J ends lost 1 base and 4 bases respectively, with 19 bases between them. This CDR3 is 16 amino acids long.

V gene TRBV25-1 combines with J gene TRBJ2-5; 7 nucleotides match TRBD1. The CDR3 has 14 residues. CDR1 is MGHDK and CDR2 is SYGVNS in the germline V gene. The trim removed 1 base at V and 3 bases at J, leaving 2 bases unmatched. The CDR3 nucleotides are TGTGCCAGCAGTGAATTCGACAGGGAAGAGACCCAGTACTTC. It is translated as CASSEFDREETQYF. The variable domain in full, with the rest retrieved from reference TRBV25-1 and TRBJ2-5, is EADIYQTPRYLVIGTGKKITLECSQTMGHDKMYWYQQDPGMELHLIHYSYGVNSTEKGDLSSESTVSRIRTEHFPLTLESARPSHTSQYLCASSEFDREETQYFGPGTRLLVL.

The chain uses TRBV5-1 and TRBJ1-1, with unresolved D. The germline V and J ends were trimmed by 0 bases and 4 bases, with 7 bases remaining between them. The germline V gene encodes CDR1 SGHRS and CDR2 YFSETQ. The CDR3 runs 13 residues. The CDR3, as DNA: TGCGCCAGCAGCTTGGCCGAGTTCACTGAAGCTTTCTTT. Translation gives CASSLAEFTEAFF.

The count of this clonotype is one. One end of the junction does not line up with germline, which may come from a read error. This rearrangement joins TRBV7-3 to TRBJ1-2; 12 nucleotides agree with TRBD1. There are 15 residues in the CDR3. Germline CDR1 is SGHTA and CDR2 is FQGTGA. For the CDR3, the DNA is TGTGACAGCAGCCCGACAGGGACAGGGGGCTTTGGCTACACCTTC. Protein product: CDSSPTGTGGFGYTF.

V and J are TRBV27 and TRBJ2-7; D possibly corresponds to TRBD2 (6 bases). From germline, CDR1 is MNHEY and CDR2 SMNVEV (reference sequence). The CDR3 spans 14 residues. V gave up 10 bases and J gave up 5 bases, with 21 bases separating them. The CDR3 DNA follows: TGTGCCACGGGGGACTCCGGGAAACTCCACGAGCAGTACTTC. Protein product: CATGDSGKLHEQYF.

The chain employs TRBV5-1 and TRBJ2-3; TRBD2 aligns across 9 bases. Germline-derived CDR1 and CDR2 are SGHRS and YFSETQ. V dropped 4 bases and J dropped 2; count of bases not matched to a gene: 5. This CDR3 is built from 15 residues. In DNA form, the CDR3 reads TGCGCCAGCAGCATTAGCGGGGGAGACACAGATACGCAGTATTTT. The encoded protein is CASSISGGDTDTQYF.

This chain links TRBV12-3 or TRBV12-4 with TRBJ2-5; possibly TRBD1 for D (6 bases). This CDR3 contains 13 residues. Trimming cost V 6 bases and J 5 bases, with 13 bases left between them. The DNA of the CDR3 is TGTGCCAGCAGACCCAGGGGACGGGAGACCCAGTACTTC. This sequence encodes CASRPRGRETQYF.

The chain has TRBV5-1 and TRBJ2-7; TRBD2 agrees at 13 bases. The CDR3 length is 16 residues. The germline V gene encodes CDR1 SGHRS and CDR2 YFSETQ. Losses at the gene ends were 5 bases for V and 2 bases for J; bases not matched to a gene: 7. CDR3 in DNA: TGCGCCAGCAGTAGAACGGGACTAGCGGGGACCTACGAGCAGTACTTC. This encodes CASSRTGLAGTYEQYF.

This clonotype has more than one count but fewer than ten. V gene TRBV6-1 combines with J gene TRBJ1-2; maybe TRBD1 (6 bases). Germline V gene sequence: CDR1 MNHNS, CDR2 SASEGT. Trimming cost V 8 bases and J 0 bases, with 22 bases left between them. The CDR3 covers 17 residues. CDR3 loop: CASGERWGRQANYGYTF. The CDR3 DNA is TGTGCCAGCGGGGAAAGGTGGGGGCGACAAGCTAACTATGGCTACACCTTC.

This sequence joins TRBV5-1 and TRBJ2-1; 10 nucleotides agree with TRBD1. The trim removed 4 bases at V and 8 bases at J, leaving 12 bases unmatched. The CDR3 consists of 16 residues. The germline CDR1 and CDR2 sequences are SGHRS and YFSETQ. CDR3 loop: CASSRQGTGVSDEQFF. CDR3 DNA sequence: TGCGCCAGCAGCCGGCAGGGGACAGGGGTTTCAGATGAGCAGTTCTTC.

A few counts support this clonotype. This rearrangement joins TRBV20-1 to TRBJ2-1, with 11 bases aligning to TRBD2. The germline V gene has CDR1 DFQATT and CDR2 SNEGSKA (reference sequence). The CDR3 spans 13 residues. V gave up 6 bases and J gave up 8 bases; unmatched junction bases: 6. CDR3 bases: TGCAGTGCGGCGACGGGACTAGCGGATGAGCAGTTCTTC. It is translated as CSAATGLADEQFF.

The chain carries TRBV2 and TRBJ2-3; 8 bases fit TRBD1. This CDR3 contains 14 residues. With 4 bases clipped from V and 5 bases from J, the junction kept 5 bases outside the gene matches. Per the germline V gene, CDR1 is SNHLY and CDR2 is FYNNEI. The CDR3 sequence: CASSARGQGDTQYF. Written as DNA, the CDR3 is TGTGCCAGCAGTGCCAGGGGGCAGGGAGATACGCAGTATTTT.